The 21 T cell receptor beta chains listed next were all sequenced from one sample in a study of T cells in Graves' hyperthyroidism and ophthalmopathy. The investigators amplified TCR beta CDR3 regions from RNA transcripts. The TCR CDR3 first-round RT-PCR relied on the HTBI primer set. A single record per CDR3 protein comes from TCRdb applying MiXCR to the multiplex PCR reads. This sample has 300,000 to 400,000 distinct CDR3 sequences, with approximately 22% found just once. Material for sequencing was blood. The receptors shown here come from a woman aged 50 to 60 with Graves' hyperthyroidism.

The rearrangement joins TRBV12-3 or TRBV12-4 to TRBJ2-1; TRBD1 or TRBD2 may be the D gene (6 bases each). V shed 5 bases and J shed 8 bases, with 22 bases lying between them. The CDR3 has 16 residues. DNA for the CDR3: TGTGCCAGCAGTCTCGTAGCCTGGGGGGCTGCCGATGAGCAGTTCTTC. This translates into CASSLVAWGAADEQFF.

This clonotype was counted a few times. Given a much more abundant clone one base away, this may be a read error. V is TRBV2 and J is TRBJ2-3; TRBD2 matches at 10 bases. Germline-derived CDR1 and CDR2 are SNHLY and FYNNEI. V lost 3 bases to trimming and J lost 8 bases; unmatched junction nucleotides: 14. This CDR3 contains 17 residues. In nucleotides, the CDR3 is TGTGCCAGCAGTGAGGGGATCCTAGCGGGGGAGGCAGGTACGCAGTATTTT. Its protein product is CASSEGILAGEAGTQYF.

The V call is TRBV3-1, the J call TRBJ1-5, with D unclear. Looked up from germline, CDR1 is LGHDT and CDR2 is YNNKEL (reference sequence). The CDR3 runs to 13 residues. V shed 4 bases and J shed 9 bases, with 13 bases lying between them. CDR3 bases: TGTGCCAGCAGCCGCGTTCCATCGGGGCCCCAGCATTTT. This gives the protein CASSRVPSGPQHF.

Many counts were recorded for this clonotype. The CDR3 loop is CSARVTGATNEKLFF. The CDR3 region has the DNA TGCAGTGCTAGAGTAACAGGCGCAACTAATGAAAAACTGTTTTTT. The chain combines TRBV20-1 with TRBJ1-4; a weak D match, TRBD1 (5 bases). Germline CDR1 DFQATT, CDR2 SNEGSKA (reference sequence). V gave up 1 base and J gave up 0 bases, with 9 bases separating them. The CDR3 has 15 amino acids.

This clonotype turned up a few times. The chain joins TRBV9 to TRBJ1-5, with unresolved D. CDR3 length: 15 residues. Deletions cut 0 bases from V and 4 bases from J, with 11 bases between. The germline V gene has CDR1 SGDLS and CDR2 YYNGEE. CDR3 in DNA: TGTGCCAGCAGCGTAGGGGGAACAGTGAATCAGCCCCAGCATTTT. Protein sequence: CASSVGGTVNQPQHF.

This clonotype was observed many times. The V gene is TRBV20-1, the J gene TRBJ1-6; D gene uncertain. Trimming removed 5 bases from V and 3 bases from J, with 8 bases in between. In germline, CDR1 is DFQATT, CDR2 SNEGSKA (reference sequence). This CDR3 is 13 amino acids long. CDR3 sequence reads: CSAHGDYNSPLHF. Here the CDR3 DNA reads TGCAGTGCTCATGGGGACTATAATTCACCCCTCCACTTT.

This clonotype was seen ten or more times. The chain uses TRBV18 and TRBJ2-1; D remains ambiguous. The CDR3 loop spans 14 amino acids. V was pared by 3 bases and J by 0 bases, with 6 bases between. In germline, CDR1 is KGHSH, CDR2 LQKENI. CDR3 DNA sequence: TGTGCCAGCTCACCGCTGATCTCCTACAATGAGCAGTTCTTC. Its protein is CASSPLISYNEQFF.

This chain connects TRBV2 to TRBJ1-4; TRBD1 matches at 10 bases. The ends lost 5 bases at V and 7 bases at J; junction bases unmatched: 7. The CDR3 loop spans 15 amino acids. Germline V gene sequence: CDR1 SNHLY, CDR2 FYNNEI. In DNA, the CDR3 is TGTGCCAGCAGTTCGTTGACAGGGGGCATTGAAAAACTGTTTTTT. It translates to CASSSLTGGIEKLFF.

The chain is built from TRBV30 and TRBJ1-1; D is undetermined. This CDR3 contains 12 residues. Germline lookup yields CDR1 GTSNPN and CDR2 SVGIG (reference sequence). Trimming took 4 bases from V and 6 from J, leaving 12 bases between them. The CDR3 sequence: CAWIRYGAEAFF. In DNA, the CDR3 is TGTGCCTGGATCCGGTATGGCGCTGAAGCTTTCTTT. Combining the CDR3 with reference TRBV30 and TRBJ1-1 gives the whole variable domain SQTIHQWPATLVQPVGSPLSLECTVEGTSNPNLYWYRQAAGRGLQLLFYSVGIGQISSEVPQNLSASRPQDRQFILSSKKLLLSDSGFYLCAWIRYGAEAFFGQGTRLTVV.

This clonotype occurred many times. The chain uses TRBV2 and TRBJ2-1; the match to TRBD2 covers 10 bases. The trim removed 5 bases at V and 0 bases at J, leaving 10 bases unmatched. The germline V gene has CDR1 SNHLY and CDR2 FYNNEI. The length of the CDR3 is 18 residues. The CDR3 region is CASSNLGLAVSSYNEQFF. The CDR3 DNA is TGTGCCAGCAGTAATCTCGGACTAGCGGTTAGCTCCTACAATGAGCAGTTCTTC. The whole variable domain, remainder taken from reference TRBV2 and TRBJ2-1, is EPEVTQTPSHQVTQMGQEVILRCVPISNHLYFYWYRQILGQKVEFLVSFYNNEISEKSEIFDDQFSVERPDGSNFTLKIRSTKLEDSAMYFCASSNLGLAVSSYNEQFFGPGTRLTVL.

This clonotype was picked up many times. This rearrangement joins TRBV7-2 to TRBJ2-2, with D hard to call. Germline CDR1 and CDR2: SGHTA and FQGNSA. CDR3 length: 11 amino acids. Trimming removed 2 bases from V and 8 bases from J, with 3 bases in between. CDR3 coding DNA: TGTGCCAGCAGCTTAAGAGGGGAGCTGTTTTTT. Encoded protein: CASSLRGELFF.

CDR3 sequence: CASSFSLTGVPYEQYF. Here the CDR3 DNA reads TGTGCCAGCAGCTTCAGCTTGACGGGGGTACCCTACGAGCAGTACTTC. V usage is TRBV11-1 and J usage is TRBJ2-7; D possibly corresponds to TRBD2 (6 bases). The germline gives CDR1 SGHAT, CDR2 FQDESV (reference sequence). There are 16 residues in the CDR3. Trimming removed 3 bases from V and 2 bases from J, with 17 bases in between.

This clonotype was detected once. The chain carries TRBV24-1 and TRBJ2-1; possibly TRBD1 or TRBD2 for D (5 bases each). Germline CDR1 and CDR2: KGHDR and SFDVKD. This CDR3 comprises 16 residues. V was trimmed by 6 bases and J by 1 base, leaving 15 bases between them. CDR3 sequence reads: CATSPRSGLSYNEQFF. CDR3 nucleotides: TGTGCCACCAGTCCCCGCTCGGGGCTGTCCTACAATGAGCAGTTCTTC.

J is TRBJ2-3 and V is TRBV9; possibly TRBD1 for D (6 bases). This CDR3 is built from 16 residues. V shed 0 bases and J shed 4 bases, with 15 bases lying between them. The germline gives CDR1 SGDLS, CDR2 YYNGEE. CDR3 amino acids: CASSVDGPAGADTQYF. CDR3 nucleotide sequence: TGTGCCAGCAGCGTAGACGGGCCCGCAGGGGCAGATACGCAGTATTTT.

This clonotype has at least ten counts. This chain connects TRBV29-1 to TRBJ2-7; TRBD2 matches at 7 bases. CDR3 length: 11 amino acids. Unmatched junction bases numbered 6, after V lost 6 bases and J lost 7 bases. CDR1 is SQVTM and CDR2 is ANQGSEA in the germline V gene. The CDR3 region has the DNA TGCAGCGTCCGGGAGGCAAAAGAGCAGTACTTC. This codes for CSVREAKEQYF.

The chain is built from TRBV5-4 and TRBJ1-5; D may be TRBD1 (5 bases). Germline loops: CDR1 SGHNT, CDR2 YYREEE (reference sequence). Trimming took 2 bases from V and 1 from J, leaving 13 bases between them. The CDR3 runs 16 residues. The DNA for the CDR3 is TGTGCCAGCAGCTTCGGAGGGGCACGAAGCAATCAGCCCCAGCATTTT. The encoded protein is CASSFGGARSNQPQHF.

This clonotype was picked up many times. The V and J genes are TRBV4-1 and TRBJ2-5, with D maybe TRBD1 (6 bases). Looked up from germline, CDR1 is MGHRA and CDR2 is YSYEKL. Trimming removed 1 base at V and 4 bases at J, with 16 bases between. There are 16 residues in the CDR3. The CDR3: CASSQAGTRAGETQYF. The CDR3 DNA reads TGCGCCAGCAGCCAAGCCGGGACAAGGGCTGGAGAGACCCAGTACTTC.

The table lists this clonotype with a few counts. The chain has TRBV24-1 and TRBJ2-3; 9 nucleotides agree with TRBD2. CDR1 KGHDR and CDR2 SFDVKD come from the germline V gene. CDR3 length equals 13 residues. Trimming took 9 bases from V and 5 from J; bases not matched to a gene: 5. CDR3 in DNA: TGTGCCACCGCGGGAGGGAGTAAAGATACGCAGTATTTT. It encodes CATAGGSKDTQYF.

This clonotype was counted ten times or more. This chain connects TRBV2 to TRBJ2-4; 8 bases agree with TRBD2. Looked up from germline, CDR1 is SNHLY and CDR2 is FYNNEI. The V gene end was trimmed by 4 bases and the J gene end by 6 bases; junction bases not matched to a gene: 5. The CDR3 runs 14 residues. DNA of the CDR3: TGTGCCAGCAGTGTAGAGAGCGGGAGAAACATTCAGTACTTC. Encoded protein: CASSVESGRNIQYF. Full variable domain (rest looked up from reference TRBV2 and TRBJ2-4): EPEVTQTPSHQVTQMGQEVILRCVPISNHLYFYWYRQILGQKVEFLVSFYNNEISEKSEIFDDQFSVERPDGSNFTLKIRSTKLEDSAMYFCASSVESGRNIQYFGAGTRLSVL.

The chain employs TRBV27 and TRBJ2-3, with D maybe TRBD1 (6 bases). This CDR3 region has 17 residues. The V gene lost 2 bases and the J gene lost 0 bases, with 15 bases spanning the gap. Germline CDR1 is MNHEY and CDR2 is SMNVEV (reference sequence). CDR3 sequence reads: CASSLMGASSSTDTQYF. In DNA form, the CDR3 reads TGTGCCAGCAGTTTAATGGGGGCCTCGTCTAGCACAGATACGCAGTATTTT.

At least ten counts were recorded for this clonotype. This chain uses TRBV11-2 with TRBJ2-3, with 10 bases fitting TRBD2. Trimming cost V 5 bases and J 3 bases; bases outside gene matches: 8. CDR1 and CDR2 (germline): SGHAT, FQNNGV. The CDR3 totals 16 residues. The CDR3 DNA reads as TGTGCCAGCAGCAAAAGAGCGGGGGGGCCAACAGATACGCAGTATTTT. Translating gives CASSKRAGGPTDTQYF.